These T cell receptor beta chains were read from a single sample in a study of control samples from healthy donors and cancer patients. Profiling relied on immunoSEQ multiplex PCR, and the TCRdb table lists in-frame clones only, not all of them. The top ten clones hold about 0.94% of a sample with about 160,000 clones, 96% of them seen once. The sample taken for sequencing was blood. The receptors here all came from a woman aged 25 to 39 in good health. Each CDR3 is given with its conserved first and last residue. D genes are given only for firm matches. The listing skips clone size in some rows; elsewhere it reads once, few, many or a size class.

size	length	D	V	J	DNA	CDR3
few	16	-	TRBV11-3	TRBJ2-2	TGTGCCAGCAGCTTAGATGAGGGGGGTTACACCGGGGAGCTGTTTTTT	CASSLDEGGYTGELFF
once	14	-	TRBV7-2	TRBJ1-4	TGTGCCAGCAGCTTACTTCCCGGTGGTGAAAAACTGTTTTTT	CASSLLPGGEKLFF
-	13	-	TRBV5-4	TRBJ2-1	TGTGCCAGCAGCCCCGCACAACGTAATGAGCAGTTCTTC	CASSPAQRNEQFF
-	17	-	TRBV18	TRBJ2-1	TGTGCCAGCTCACGGGGAGTGGGAGGAAGCTCCTACAATGAGCAGTTCTTC	CASSRGVGGSSYNEQFF
-	13	-	TRBV6-5	TRBJ2-7	TGTGCCAGCAGTTACTCATCGTTGGCCGAGCAGTACTTC	CASSYSSLAEQYF
-	15	TRBD2	TRBV7-2	TRBJ2-3	TGTGCCAGCAGCTTAGGCACTAGCGGCACAGATACGCAGTATTTT	CASSLGTSGTDTQYF
-	15	TRBD2	TRBV25-1	TRBJ2-1	TGTGCCAGCAGTGGGACTAGCGGGAGGTTCGATGAGCAGTTCTTC	CASSGTSGRFDEQFF
-	13	-	TRBV6-1	TRBJ1-1	TGTGCCAGCAGTGCTTTCCGACAGGACGATCCTTTCTTT	CASSAFRQDDPFF
once	18	TRBD1	TRBV19	TRBJ1-3	TGTGCCAGTAGGTCATCCGGGACAGGTACCTTCTCTGGAAACACCATATATTTT	CASRSSGTGTFSGNTIYF
once	14	TRBD2	TRBV25-1	TRBJ2-3	TGTGCCAGCAGTCTAGCGGGGGGGACAGATACGCAGTATTTT	CASSLAGGTDTQYF
-	19	-	TRBV27	TRBJ1-1	TGTGCCAGCAGTTTTATATTAGGTGAGGGACCAGAGGGGAACACTGAAGCTTTCTTT	CASSFILGEGPEGNTEAFF
-	14	-	TRBV7-9	TRBJ1-5	TGTGCCAGCAGCTTAGCGGGAAGGGATCAGCCCCAGCATTTT	CASSLAGRDQPQHF
-	18	TRBD2	TRBV9	TRBJ2-1	TGTGCCAGCAGCCCCGTAAGCGGGGCCGCCTTCTCCTACAATGAGCAGTTCTTC	CASSPVSGAAFSYNEQFF
once	13	-	TRBV29-1	TRBJ1-4	TGCAGCGTTGAGCGGTTAACTAATGAAAAACTGTTTTTT	CSVERLTNEKLFF
-	13	-	TRBV10-1	TRBJ1-6	TGCGCCAGCAGTGAGTCCGGCAATTCACCCCTCCACTTT	CASSESGNSPLHF
-	15	-	TRBV19	TRBJ1-3	TGTGCCAGTAGTGGGTTCTCCGTCTCTGGAAACACCATATATTTT	CASSGFSVSGNTIYF
-	13	-	TRBV30	TRBJ2-2	TGTGCCTGGAGTGTGGGTTGGACCGGGGAGCTGTTTTTT	CAWSVGWTGELFF
-	15	-	TRBV9	TRBJ2-1	TGTGCCAGCAGCGTAGGAGCAGGGACCTACAATGAGCAGTTCTTC	CASSVGAGTYNEQFF
-	16	TRBD2	TRBV6-6	TRBJ2-3	TGTGCCAGCAGTCGAACCTGGGAGGGAGTCACAGATACGCAGTATTTT	CASSRTWEGVTDTQYF
-	14	TRBD1	TRBV14	TRBJ2-7	TGTGCCAGCAGCCGATGGACAGGGCCCGACGAGCAGTACTTC	CASSRWTGPDEQYF
-	14	-	TRBV11-2	TRBJ1-1	TGTGCCAGCAGCTTATATATTGAGAGGCCTGAAGCTTTCTTT	CASSLYIERPEAFF
-	15	-	TRBV19	TRBJ1-6	TGTGCCAGTAGTATAGGCAGGACAGCTAATTCACCCCTCCACTTT	CASSIGRTANSPLHF
once	15	-	TRBV6-5	TRBJ2-7	TGTGCCAGCAGTCGCCCGGGCAGGAGCTCCTACGAGCAGTACTTC	CASSRPGRSSYEQYF